The 9 T cell receptor beta chains presented below share a single source sample, sequenced in a study of cytomegalovirus exposure and HLA in healthy donors. PCR was performed using 60 Vbeta and 13 Jbeta primers. Generated by immunoSEQ multiplex PCR, the TCRdb table keeps only in-frame clones and is missing some. This sample lists about 120,000 clones; its ten largest clones have roughly 3.5%. Sample: PBMCs. These receptors came from a young man in good health and CMV-seronegative.

The J gene is TRBJ1-2, the V gene TRBV9; D is uncertain. The germline V gene encodes CDR1 SGDLS and CDR2 YYNGEE. This CDR3 has 16 amino acids. V lost 0 bases to trimming and J lost 4 bases, with 16 bases between them. In nucleotides, the CDR3 is TGTGCCAGCAGCGTAGGGAGTAATCCCGGCAGCTATGGCTACACCTTC. Its translation: CASSVGSNPGSYGYTF. The whole variable domain, filled in from reference TRBV9 and TRBJ1-2, reads DSGVTQTPKHLITATGQRVTLRCSPRSGDLSVYWYQQSLDQGLQFLIQYYNGEERAKGNILERFSAQQFPDLHSELNLSSLELGDSALYFCASSVGSNPGSYGYTFGSGTRLTVV.

V usage is TRBV2 and J usage is TRBJ2-7, with TRBD1 matching 7 bases. Germline assignment: CDR1 SNHLY and CDR2 FYNNEI. The CDR3 totals 15 residues. The V and J ends lost 6 bases and 0 bases, in that order; junction bases with no gene match: 8. The CDR3 DNA sequence: TGTGCCAGCAGATCTCTACGGGACAGCTCCTACGAGCAGTACTTC. It encodes CASRSLRDSSYEQYF.

The chain carries TRBV19 and TRBJ1-5, with D tentatively TRBD1 (6 bases). Germline V gene lookup returns CDR1 LNHDA and CDR2 SQIVND (reference sequence). V shed 7 bases and J shed 4 bases, with 11 bases lying between them. This CDR3 comprises 13 residues. In nucleotides, the CDR3 is TGTGCCAGTACAACGCAGGGGAATCAGCCCCAGCATTTT. This translates into CASTTQGNQPQHF.

This chain connects TRBV19 to TRBJ2-5; D is possibly TRBD2 (6 bases). V lost 5 bases and J 5 bases, leaving 15 bases between the germline ends. The CDR3 totals 14 residues. Germline V gives CDR1 LNHDA, CDR2 SQIVND (reference sequence). This CDR3 is CASSSSTRGETQYF. The CDR3 DNA follows: TGTGCCAGTAGTTCCTCGACTAGAGGGGAGACCCAGTACTTC.

This rearrangement joins TRBV6-6 to TRBJ1-1; D is possibly TRBD1 (5 bases). Trimming left V 0 bases short and J 5 bases short, with 13 bases between. The V gene's germline CDR1 is MNHNY and CDR2 SVGAGI (reference sequence). CDR3 size: 15 residues. Here the CDR3 reads CASSYSGVGGTEAFF. For the CDR3, the DNA is TGTGCCAGCAGTTACTCGGGGGTGGGGGGGACTGAAGCTTTCTTT.

This sequence joins TRBV28 and TRBJ2-7; D ambiguous. CDR1 and CDR2 (germline): MDHEN, SYDVKM. The CDR3 covers 12 residues. V lost 8 bases and J lost 3, with 11 bases in between. The CDR3 region has the DNA TGTGCCAGCCGCGATCCAAACTACGAGCAGTACTTC. Amino acid sequence: CASRDPNYEQYF.

The V gene is TRBV5-4, the J gene TRBJ1-5; D is possibly TRBD1 (6 bases). Trimming removed 4 bases at V and 2 bases at J, with 7 bases between. This CDR3 is 13 amino acids long. CDR1 is SGHNT and CDR2 is YYREEE in the germline V gene (reference sequence). The CDR3 region is CASSAGGNQPQHF. CDR3 nucleotide sequence: TGTGCCAGCAGCGCAGGGGGCAATCAGCCCCAGCATTTT.

A word on this clone: The junction departs from germline at one end; a sequencing error may be responsible. The CDR3 nucleotides read TGTGCCAGCAGCCTAGGGGACAGAACCCTCCCGAGTTATGGCTACACCTTC. Its translation is CASSLGDRTLPSYGYTF. The chain joins TRBV13 to TRBJ1-2, with 7 positions matching TRBD1. The CDR3 sequence is 17 residues long. The germline gives CDR1 PRHDT, CDR2 FYEKMQ (reference sequence).

This rearrangement joins TRBV11-2 to TRBJ2-7; weak D call: TRBD2 (6 bases). This CDR3 is built from 15 residues. V was clipped by 0 bases and J by 4 bases, with 13 bases between them. Germline CDR1 is SGHAT and CDR2 is FQNNGV. CDR3 coding DNA: TGTGCCAGCAGCTTAGAATGGAGTAGCGGATACGAGCAGTACTTC. Amino acids: CASSLEWSSGYEQYF.